This T cell receptor beta chain was captured in a study of monozygotic twins with inflammatory bowel disease. Regarding this clonotype: Its cognate antigen is unknown.

TCRdb reanalyzed the 5' RACE reads, giving one entry per CDR3 protein sequence and no DNA. Its listing shows approximately 400,000 distinct CDR3 sequences. Study-level findings and limits: IBD patients displayed reduced TCRbeta diversity (inverse Simpson) when set against healthy co-twins. Different T cell subtypes could not be distinguished. In these data, no single strong IBD-associated signal or clonotype received support. Differing immunosuppressive treatments may have added variability to patient repertoires.

This CDR3 has 14 residues. Germline V gene sequence: CDR1 MNHNY, CDR2 SVGAGI (reference sequence). This chain connects TRBV6-6 to TRBJ2-5; TCRdb calls TRBD1, which cannot be checked without DNA. The sample consisted of blood. This clonotype was obtained from a human donor with ulcerative colitis or Crohn's disease, or a healthy co-twin of an affected twin (not recorded which). CDR3 residues: CASSYSAPPETQYF.